Described below is a single T cell receptor beta chain sequence and its context. Its antigen is currently unknown. The data are from a study of cytomegalovirus exposure and HLA in healthy donors. Study-level points and caveats: The only immune exposure information that was available was CMV serostatus.

V gave up 6 bases and J gave up 0 bases; unmatched junction bases: 6. This CDR3 is 15 amino acids long. The germline V gene encodes CDR1 SGHVS and CDR2 FNYEAQ. The PCR had 60 Vbeta and 13 Jbeta primers. The data were produced by immunoSEQ multiplex PCR, yet TCRdb's version contains in-frame clones alone and is incomplete. The data hold about 190,000 clones, with 80% observed a single time. The TCR originated in a boy aged 5-17 years in good health and CMV-seronegative. The sample taken for sequencing was PBMCs. V usage is TRBV7-6 and J usage is TRBJ2-7; 9 nucleotides line up with TRBD1. In DNA, the CDR3 is TGTGCCAGCAGTTCGCCGGGACAGGGCTCCTACGAGCAGTACTTC. Translation: CASSSPGQGSYEQYF.